The present T cell receptor (beta chain) was sequenced within a study of beta chain features in type 1 diabetes. Every isolated RNA sample was fully reverse transcribed, so sequencing captured expressed TCRB transcripts. The table came from immunoSEQ multiplex PCR; TCRdb's copy has only in-frame clones and leaves some out. This table holds 600,000 or so clones, around 12% found once. The CDR3 length is 19 residues. The ends were cut back, 0 bases at V and 0 bases at J, with 15 bases in the middle. Germline assignment: CDR1 LNHNV and CDR2 YYDKDF (reference sequence). Points on this clone: Its antigen is still unknown.

Study-wide results and limits: Shorter TCRB CDR3s, moderately but significantly so, marked every one of the four CD4+ subsets in Type 1 diabetes patients.

Sequencing was done on a sample of naive CD4+ T cells from blood. V gene TRBV15 combines with J gene TRBJ1-6; D gene unclear. This TCR derives from a man aged 30 to 45 with type 1 diabetes. The CDR3 coding sequence is TGTGCCACCAGCAGAGATCTCGGTGTTCGAAGCTCCTATAATTCACCCCTCCACTTT. It is translated as CATSRDLGVRSSYNSPLHF. The whole variable domain, filled in from reference TRBV15 and TRBJ1-6, reads DAMVIQNPRYQVTQFGKPVTLSCSQTLNHNVMYWYQQKSSQAPKLLFHYYDKDFNNEADTPDNFQSRRPNTSFCFLDIRSPGLGDTAMYLCATSRDLGVRSSYNSPLHFGNGTRLTVT.